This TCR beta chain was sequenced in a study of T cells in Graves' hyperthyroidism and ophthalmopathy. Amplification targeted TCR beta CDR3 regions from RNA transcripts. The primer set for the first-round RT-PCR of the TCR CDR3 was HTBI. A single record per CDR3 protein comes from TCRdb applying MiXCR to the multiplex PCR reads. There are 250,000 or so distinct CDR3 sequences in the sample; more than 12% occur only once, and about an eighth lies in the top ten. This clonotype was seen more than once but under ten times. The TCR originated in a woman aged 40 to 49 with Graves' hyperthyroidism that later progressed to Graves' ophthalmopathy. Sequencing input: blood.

CDR3 amino acids: CASSPTGLGNNEQFF. The CDR3 DNA reads TGTGCCAGCTCACCAACGGGACTAGGGAACAATGAGCAGTTCTTC. The J gene is TRBJ2-1, the V gene TRBV18; 8 positions match TRBD2. Trimming removed 2 bases from V and 5 bases from J; junction bases left unmatched: 5. CDR3 length equals 15 residues. Germline CDR1 and CDR2: KGHSH and LQKENI.